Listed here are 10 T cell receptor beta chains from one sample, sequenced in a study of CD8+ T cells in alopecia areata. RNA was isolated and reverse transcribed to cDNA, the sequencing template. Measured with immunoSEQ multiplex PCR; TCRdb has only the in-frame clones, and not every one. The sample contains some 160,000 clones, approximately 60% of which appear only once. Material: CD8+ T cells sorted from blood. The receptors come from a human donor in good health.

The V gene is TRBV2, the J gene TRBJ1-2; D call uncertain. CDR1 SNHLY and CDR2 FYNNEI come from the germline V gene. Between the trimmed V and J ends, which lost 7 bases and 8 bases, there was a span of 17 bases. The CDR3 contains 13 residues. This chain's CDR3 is CASNPPFAGGYTF. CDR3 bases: TGTGCCAGCAATCCCCCGTTTGCGGGGGGCTACACCTTC.

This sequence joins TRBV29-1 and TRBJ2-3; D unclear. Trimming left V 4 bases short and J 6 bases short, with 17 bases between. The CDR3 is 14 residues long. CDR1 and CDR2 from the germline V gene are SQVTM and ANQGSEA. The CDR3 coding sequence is TGCAGCGTTGTAGTGGTGGGGTTGGGGGATACGCAGTATTTT. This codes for CSVVVVGLGDTQYF.

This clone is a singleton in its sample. CDR3 residues: CASSLGTPEAFF. CDR3 nucleotide sequence: TGTGCCAGCAGTCTCGGGACACCTGAAGCTTTCTTT. The rearrangement links TRBV28 to TRBJ1-1; D might be TRBD1 (6 bases). The CDR3 has 12 amino acids. With 5 bases removed from V and 6 bases from J, the gap between germline ends came to 10 bases. The germline V gene has CDR1 MDHEN and CDR2 SYDVKM.

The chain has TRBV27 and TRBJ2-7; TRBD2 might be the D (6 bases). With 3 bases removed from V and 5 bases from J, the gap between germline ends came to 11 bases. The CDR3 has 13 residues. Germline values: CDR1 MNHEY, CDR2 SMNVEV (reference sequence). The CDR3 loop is CASSFRLVDEQYF. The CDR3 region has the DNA TGTGCCAGCAGTTTTCGACTAGTTGACGAGCAGTACTTC.

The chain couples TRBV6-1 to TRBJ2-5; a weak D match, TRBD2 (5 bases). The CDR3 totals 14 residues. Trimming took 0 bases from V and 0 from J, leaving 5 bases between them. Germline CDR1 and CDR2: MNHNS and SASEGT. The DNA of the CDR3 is TGTGCCAGCAGTGAAGCCGGGGACCAAGAGACCCAGTACTTC. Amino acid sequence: CASSEAGDQETQYF.

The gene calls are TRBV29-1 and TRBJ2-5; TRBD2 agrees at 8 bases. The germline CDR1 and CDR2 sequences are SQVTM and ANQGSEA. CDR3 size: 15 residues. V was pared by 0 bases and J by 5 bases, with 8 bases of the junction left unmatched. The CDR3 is CSVEDLAGGDETQYF. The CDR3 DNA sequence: TGCAGCGTTGAAGATCTTGCCGGGGGGGACGAGACCCAGTACTTC.

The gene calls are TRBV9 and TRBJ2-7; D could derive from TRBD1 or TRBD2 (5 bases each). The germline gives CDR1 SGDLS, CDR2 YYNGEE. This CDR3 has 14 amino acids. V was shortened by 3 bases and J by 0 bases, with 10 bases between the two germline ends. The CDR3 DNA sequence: TGTGCCAGCAGCGCCGGGGACGGCTCCTACGAGCAGTACTTC. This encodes CASSAGDGSYEQYF.

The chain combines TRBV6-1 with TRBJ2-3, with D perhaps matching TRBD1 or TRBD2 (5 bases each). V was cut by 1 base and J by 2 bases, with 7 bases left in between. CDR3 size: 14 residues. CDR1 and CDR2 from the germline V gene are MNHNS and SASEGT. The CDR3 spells CASSEGGPTDTQYF. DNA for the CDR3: TGTGCCAGCAGTGAAGGGGGACCCACAGATACGCAGTATTTT.

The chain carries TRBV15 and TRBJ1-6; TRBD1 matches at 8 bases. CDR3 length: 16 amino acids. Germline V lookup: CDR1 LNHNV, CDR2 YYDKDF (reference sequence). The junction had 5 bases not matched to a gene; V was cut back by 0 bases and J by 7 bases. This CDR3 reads CATSRDPGQANSPLHF. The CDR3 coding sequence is TGTGCCACCAGCAGAGATCCGGGACAGGCCAATTCACCCCTCCACTTT.

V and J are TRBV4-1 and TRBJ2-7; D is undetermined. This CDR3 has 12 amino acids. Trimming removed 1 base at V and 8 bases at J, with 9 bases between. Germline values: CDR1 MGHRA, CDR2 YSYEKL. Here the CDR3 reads CASSQGAQQQYF. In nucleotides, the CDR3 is TGCGCCAGCAGCCAAGGGGCCCAGCAGCAGTACTTC.